Sequencing of this T cell receptor (beta chain) was carried out in a study of blood T cells in healthy people across ages. Study results and limitations: Estimates of total diversity, which came from one million sequenced T cells, were considered to be underestimates.

This clonotype came up a few times. Antigen: not known. A second PCR, run for about 7 to 11 cycles, used a sample-barcoded 5' primer plus a J-beta primer mix. TCRdb redid the calling of the 5' RACE reads with MiXCR, one entry per CDR3 protein. The data contain approximately 880,000 distinct CDR3 sequences, under 50% of them singletons. Every donor contributed ten milliliters of peripheral blood by blood draw. The TCR was taken from a man under 40 in good health. Source material: blood.

Written as DNA, the CDR3 is TGTGCCAGCAGCTTCATGATCGGGGGGGGGTACACAGATACGCAGTATTTT. Translation: CASSFMIGGGYTDTQYF. The chain has TRBV7-9 and TRBJ2-3; 8 nucleotides match TRBD2. The CDR3 runs to 17 residues. CDR1 SEHNR and CDR2 FQNEAQ come from the germline V gene (reference sequence). V lost 3 bases to trimming and J lost 2 bases; unmatched junction nucleotides: 10.